This T cell receptor (beta chain) was recovered during a study of T cell changes during pregnancy in multiple sclerosis. Data came from immunoSEQ multiplex PCR; TCRdb stores just in-frame clones and leaves some out. The data contain 35,000 to 45,000 clones, 75% to 95% of them singletons. Per germline, CDR1 WNHNN and CDR2 SYGVQD (reference sequence). The V and J ends lost 4 bases and 9 bases, in that order; junction bases with no gene match: 9. This CDR3 comprises 15 residues. This chain uses TRBV10-1 with TRBJ2-1; 10 positions match TRBD1. This clonotype was sampled from a female donor in good health, enrolled as a control in a pregnancy study. The specimen was CD4+ T cells from peripheral blood mononuclear cells, collected after pregnancy. The CDR3 DNA reads as TGCGCCAGCAGTGTTTTCCGGGACAGGGGAAGTGAGCAGTTCTTC. Its translation: CASSVFRDRGSEQFF.